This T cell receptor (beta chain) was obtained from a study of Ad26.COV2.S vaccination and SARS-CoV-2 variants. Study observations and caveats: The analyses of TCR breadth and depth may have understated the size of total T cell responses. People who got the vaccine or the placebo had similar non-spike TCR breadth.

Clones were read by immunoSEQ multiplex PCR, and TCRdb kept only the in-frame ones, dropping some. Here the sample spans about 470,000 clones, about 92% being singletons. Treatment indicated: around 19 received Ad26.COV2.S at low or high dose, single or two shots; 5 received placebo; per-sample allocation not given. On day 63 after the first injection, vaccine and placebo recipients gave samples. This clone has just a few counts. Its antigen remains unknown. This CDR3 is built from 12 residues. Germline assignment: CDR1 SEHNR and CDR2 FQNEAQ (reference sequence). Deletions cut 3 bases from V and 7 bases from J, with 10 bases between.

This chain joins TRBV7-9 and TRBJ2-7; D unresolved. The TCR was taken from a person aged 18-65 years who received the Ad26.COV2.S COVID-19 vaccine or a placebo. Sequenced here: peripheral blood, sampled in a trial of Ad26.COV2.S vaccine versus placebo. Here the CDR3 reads CASSFFAGEQYF. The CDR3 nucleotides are TGTGCCAGCAGCTTTTTTGCTGGGGAGCAGTACTTC.